One and the same sample provided the 14 T cell receptor beta chains below, sequenced in a study of blood T cell repertoires in COVID-19. Assay used: immunoSEQ multiplex PCR; TCRdb lists only in-frame clones, some missing. The table includes roughly 200,000 clones, 65% to 85% detected once. Sequenced material: peripheral blood. These receptors all come from a man aged 45-65 years with active or convalescent COVID-19.

With regard to this clone: The junction shows a germline mismatch at one end, possibly a read error. The chain uses TRBV19 and TRBJ1-6; 8 bases map to TRBD1. Germline values: CDR1 LNHDA, CDR2 SQIVND (reference sequence). The CDR3 covers 14 residues. The CDR3 nucleotides read TGTGCCAGCAGTATAACCAGGGGGCTTTCACCCCTCCACTTT. This gives the protein CASSITRGLSPLHF.

V and J are TRBV7-9 and TRBJ2-5, with D hard to call. V lost 1 base and J lost 1, with 7 bases in between. Germline V gives CDR1 SEHNR, CDR2 FQNEAQ (reference sequence). The CDR3 contains 14 residues. This CDR3 is CASSLVAPQETQYF. In DNA, the CDR3 is TGTGCCAGCAGCTTAGTGGCTCCCCAAGAGACCCAGTACTTC.

This rearrangement joins TRBV5-8 to TRBJ1-5; 8 nucleotides agree with TRBD1. Germline lookup yields CDR1 SGHTS and CDR2 YDEGEE. This CDR3 comprises 14 residues. Trimming took 9 bases from V and 7 from J; bases not matched to a gene: 12. For the CDR3, the DNA is TGTGCCACCCCGGGACAGGATAAGCAGCAGCCCCAGCATTTT. Translated: CATPGQDKQQPQHF.

V usage is TRBV5-6 and J usage is TRBJ1-6; D uncertain. CDR1 and CDR2 (germline): SGHDT, YYEEEE. There are 15 residues in the CDR3. Deletions cut 0 bases from V and 8 bases from J, with 12 bases between. CDR3 in DNA: TGTGCCAGCAGCTTGGGAGGTATGACTGATTCACCCCTCCACTTT. It translates to CASSLGGMTDSPLHF.

This chain uses TRBV12-3 or TRBV12-4 with TRBJ1-3; no firm D call. The CDR3 loop spans 13 amino acids. The V gene lost 6 bases and the J gene lost 2 bases, with 8 bases spanning the gap. DNA for the CDR3: TGTGCCAGCAGCCCAGGCGCTGGAAACACCATATATTTT. Translating gives CASSPGAGNTIYF.

The J gene is TRBJ2-4, the V gene TRBV25-1; D unresolved. This CDR3 has 17 amino acids. CDR1 is MGHDK and CDR2 is SYGVNS in the germline V gene. Trimming took 5 bases from V and 0 from J, leaving 17 bases between them. This CDR3 is CASSPSLLPLAKNIQYF. The CDR3 DNA follows: TGTGCCAGCAGTCCCTCACTACTCCCCCTAGCCAAAAACATTCAGTACTTC.

The V and J genes are TRBV6-5 and TRBJ2-1; 8 nucleotides match TRBD2. The CDR3 runs to 15 residues. The J segment lost 9 bases and the V segment lost 6 bases, leaving 13 bases of the junction unmatched. Germline loops: CDR1 MNHEY, CDR2 SVGAGI. The DNA of the CDR3 is TGTGCCAGCAGCCCCCTCGCGGGGGGTATCGGTGAGCAGTTCTTC. Its protein product is CASSPLAGGIGEQFF.

The V gene is TRBV9, the J gene TRBJ2-3; tentative D call: TRBD2 (6 bases). This CDR3 spans 15 amino acids. V was pared by 3 bases and J by 3 bases, with 14 bases between. CDR1 and CDR2 from the germline V gene are SGDLS and YYNGEE. The CDR3 protein is CASSATVGGTDTQYF. The CDR3 DNA sequence: TGTGCCAGCAGCGCAACTGTGGGGGGAACAGATACGCAGTATTTT. Complete variable domain (other parts from reference TRBV9 and TRBJ2-3): DSGVTQTPKHLITATGQRVTLRCSPRSGDLSVYWYQQSLDQGLQFLIQYYNGEERAKGNILERFSAQQFPDLHSELNLSSLELGDSALYFCASSATVGGTDTQYFGPGTRLTVL.

V gene TRBV5-1 combines with J gene TRBJ2-1; 8 nucleotides match TRBD2. Per germline, CDR1 SGHRS and CDR2 YFSETQ. The ends lost 0 bases at V and 2 bases at J; junction bases unmatched: 1. The CDR3 consists of 15 residues. In nucleotides, the CDR3 is TGCGCCAGCAGCTTGGACGGGGGGGCCTACAATGAGCAGTTCTTC. Translated: CASSLDGGAYNEQFF.

This clone was observed a handful of times. The rearrangement uses TRBV15 and TRBJ1-1, with 10 bases fitting TRBD1. The ends lost 5 bases at V and 6 bases at J; junction bases unmatched: 6. Germline CDR1 is LNHNV and CDR2 is YYDKDF (reference sequence). The CDR3 contains 14 residues. The CDR3 is CATSPRQGAAEAFF. CDR3 in DNA: TGTGCCACCAGCCCTCGACAGGGGGCGGCTGAAGCTTTCTTT.

This clone came up many times. The rearrangement joins TRBV4-2 to TRBJ2-5; 10 nucleotides align to TRBD2. The CDR3 is 16 residues long. J gave up 1 base and V 2 bases, and 4 bases lay outside the gene matches. CDR1 and CDR2 (germline): LGHNA, YNFKEQ. The CDR3 sequence: CASSQFSGGLQETQYF. CDR3 in DNA: TGTGCCAGCAGCCAATTTAGCGGGGGGCTCCAAGAGACCCAGTACTTC.

V usage is TRBV5-1 and J usage is TRBJ1-5; D perhaps matches TRBD1 (5 bases). V lost 3 bases to trimming and J lost 3 bases, with 13 bases between them. Germline V gene data show CDR1 as SGHRS and CDR2 as YFSETQ. The CDR3 contains 15 residues. The CDR3 protein is CASSSSGAINQPQHF. CDR3 nucleotides: TGCGCCAGCAGCTCCAGTGGGGCTATCAATCAGCCCCAGCATTTT.

The chain couples TRBV30 to TRBJ1-5, with 9 bases fitting TRBD1. The CDR3 length is 15 residues. The V and J ends lost 0 bases and 6 bases, in that order; junction bases with no gene match: 6. CDR1 and CDR2 from the germline V gene are GTSNPN and SVGIG (reference sequence). The CDR3 coding sequence is TGTGCCTGGAGTGTAGATGGGACAGGGAGTCAGCCCCAGCATTTT. Amino acids: CAWSVDGTGSQPQHF.

This chain joins TRBV5-6 and TRBJ1-4; TRBD1 matches at 10 bases. Germline V gene lookup returns CDR1 SGHDT and CDR2 YYEEEE. The CDR3 extends over 15 amino acids. V was clipped by 3 bases and J by 3 bases; unmatched bases: 2. The CDR3 reads CASSWGQGSNEKLFF. The CDR3 coding sequence is TGTGCCAGCAGCTGGGGACAGGGGTCTAATGAAAAACTGTTTTTT.